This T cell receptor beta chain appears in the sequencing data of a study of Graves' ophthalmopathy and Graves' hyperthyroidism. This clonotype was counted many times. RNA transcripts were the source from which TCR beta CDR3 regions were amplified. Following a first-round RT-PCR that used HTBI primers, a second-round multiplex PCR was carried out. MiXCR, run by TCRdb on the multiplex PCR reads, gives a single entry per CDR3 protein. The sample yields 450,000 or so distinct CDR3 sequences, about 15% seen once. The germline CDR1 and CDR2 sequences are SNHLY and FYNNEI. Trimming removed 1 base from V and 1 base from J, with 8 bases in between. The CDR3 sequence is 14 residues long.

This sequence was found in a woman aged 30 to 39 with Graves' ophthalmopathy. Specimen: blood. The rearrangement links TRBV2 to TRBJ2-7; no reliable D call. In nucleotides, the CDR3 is TGTGCCAGCAGTGAAGGGTATGAATCCTACGAGCAGTACTTC. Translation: CASSEGYESYEQYF. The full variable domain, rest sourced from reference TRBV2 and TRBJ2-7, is EPEVTQTPSHQVTQMGQEVILRCVPISNHLYFYWYRQILGQKVEFLVSFYNNEISEKSEIFDDQFSVERPDGSNFTLKIRSTKLEDSAMYFCASSEGYESYEQYFGPGTRLTVT.